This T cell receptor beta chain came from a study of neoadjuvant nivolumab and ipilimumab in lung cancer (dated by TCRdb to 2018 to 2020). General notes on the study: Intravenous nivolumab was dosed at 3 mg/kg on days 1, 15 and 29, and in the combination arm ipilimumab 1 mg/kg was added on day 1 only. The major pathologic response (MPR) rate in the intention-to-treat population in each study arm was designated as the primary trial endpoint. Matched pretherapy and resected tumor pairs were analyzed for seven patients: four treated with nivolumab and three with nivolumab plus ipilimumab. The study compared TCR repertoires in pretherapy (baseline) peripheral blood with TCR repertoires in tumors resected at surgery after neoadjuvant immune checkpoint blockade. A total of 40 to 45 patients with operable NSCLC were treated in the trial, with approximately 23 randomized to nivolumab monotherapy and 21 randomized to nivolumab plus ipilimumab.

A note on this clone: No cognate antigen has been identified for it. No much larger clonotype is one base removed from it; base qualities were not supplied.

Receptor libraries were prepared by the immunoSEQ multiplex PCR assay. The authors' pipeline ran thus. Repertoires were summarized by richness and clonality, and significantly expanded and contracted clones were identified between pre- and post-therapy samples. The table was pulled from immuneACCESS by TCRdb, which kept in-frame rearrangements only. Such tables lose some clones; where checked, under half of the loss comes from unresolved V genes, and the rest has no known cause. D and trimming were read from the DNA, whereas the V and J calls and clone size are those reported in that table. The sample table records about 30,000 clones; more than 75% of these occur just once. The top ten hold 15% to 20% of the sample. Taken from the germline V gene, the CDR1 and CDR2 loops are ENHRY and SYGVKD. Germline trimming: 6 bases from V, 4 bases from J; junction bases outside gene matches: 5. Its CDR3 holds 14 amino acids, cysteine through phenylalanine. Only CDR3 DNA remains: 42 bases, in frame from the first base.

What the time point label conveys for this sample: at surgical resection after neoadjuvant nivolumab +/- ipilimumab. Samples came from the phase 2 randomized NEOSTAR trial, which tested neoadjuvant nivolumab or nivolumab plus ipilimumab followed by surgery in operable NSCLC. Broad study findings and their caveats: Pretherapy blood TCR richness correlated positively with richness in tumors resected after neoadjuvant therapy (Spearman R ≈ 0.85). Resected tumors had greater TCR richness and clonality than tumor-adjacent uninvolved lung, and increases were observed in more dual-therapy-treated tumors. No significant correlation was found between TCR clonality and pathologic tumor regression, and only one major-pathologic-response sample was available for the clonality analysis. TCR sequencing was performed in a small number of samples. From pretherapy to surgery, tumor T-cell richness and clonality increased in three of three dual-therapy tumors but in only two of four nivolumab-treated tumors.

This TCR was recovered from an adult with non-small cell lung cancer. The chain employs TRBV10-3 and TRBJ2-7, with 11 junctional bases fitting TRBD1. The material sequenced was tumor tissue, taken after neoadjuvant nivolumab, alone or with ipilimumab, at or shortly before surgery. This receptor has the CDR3 CAIRSGTGGYEQYF. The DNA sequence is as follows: TGTGCCATCAGGTCCGGGACAGGGGGTTACGAGCAGTACTTC.